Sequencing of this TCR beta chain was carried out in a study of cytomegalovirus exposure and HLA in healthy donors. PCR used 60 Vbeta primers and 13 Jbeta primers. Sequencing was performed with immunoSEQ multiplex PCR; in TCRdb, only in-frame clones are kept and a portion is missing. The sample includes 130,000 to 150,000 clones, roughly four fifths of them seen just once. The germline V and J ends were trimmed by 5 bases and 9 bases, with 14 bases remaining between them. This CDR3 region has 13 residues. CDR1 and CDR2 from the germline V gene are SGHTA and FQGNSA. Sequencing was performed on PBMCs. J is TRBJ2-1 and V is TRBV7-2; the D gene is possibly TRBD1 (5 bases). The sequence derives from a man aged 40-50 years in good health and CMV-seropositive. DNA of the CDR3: TGTGCCAGCAGCGTATTTAGGGGTCGTGAGCAGTTCTTC. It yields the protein CASSVFRGREQFF.